This T cell receptor (beta chain) appears in the sequencing data of a study of blood T cell repertoires in COVID-19. This table comes from immunoSEQ multiplex PCR, and its TCRdb copy is limited to in-frame clones, with some not included. This sample has some 260,000 clones; around 90% occur once, and the top ten carry roughly 0.8%. V was clipped by 4 bases and J by 2 bases, with 18 bases between them. Germline CDR1 SGDLS, CDR2 YYNGEE. The CDR3 runs to 16 residues. The clonotype comes from a woman younger than 45 with acute or convalescent COVID-19. The genes are TRBV9 and TRBJ2-5, with a tentative D call TRBD1 (6 bases). The sequenced sample consisted of peripheral blood. The CDR3 spells CASSLGQGPQQETQYF. Written as DNA, the CDR3 is TGTGCCAGCAGCTTAGGCCAGGGGCCACAACAAGAGACCCAGTACTTC.